What follows are 15 T cell receptor beta chains derived from one specimen sequenced in a study of T cells after yellow fever vaccination (dated by TCRdb to about 2019). Reading the label with the study, this specimen's treatment or condition is: live attenuated yellow fever vaccine strain. The library was obtained by 5' RACE. The run used an Illumina NovaSeq 6000. TCRdb ran its own pipeline on the public reads, namely fastp trimming at Q25 and MiXCR clone calling, and kept in-frame beta chains. Each entry merges the rows of one CDR3 protein and shows their most common DNA and genes. This sample lists about 120,000 distinct CDR3 sequences; around 15% were detected once. Roughly 45% of the sample is in the top ten clones. The source material was CD8+ T cells sorted from PBMCs, sampled 5 days after the yellow fever booster vaccination. The receptors originated from a man between 18 and 29 years old who received the YFV17D yellow fever vaccine.

This clonotype was seen more than once but under ten times. This chain joins TRBV23-1 and TRBJ2-4; no reliable D call. TRBV23-1 is labeled an ORF, and its function is uncertain. V lost 4 bases and J lost 0, with 7 bases in between. This CDR3 is 14 amino acids long. The CDR3 DNA is TGCGCCAGCAGTCGAATCCAAGCCAAAAACATTCAGTACTTC. Encoded protein: CASSRIQAKNIQYF.

This clonotype showed up many times. The rearrangement links TRBV5-1 to TRBJ2-1; D unresolved. CDR1 and CDR2 from the germline V gene are SGHRS and YFSETQ. The CDR3 spans 14 residues. Trimming removed 5 bases at V and 2 bases at J, with 11 bases between. In DNA form, the CDR3 reads TGCGCCAGCAGACAGCCACAACCCTACAATGAGCAGTTCTTC. The encoded protein is CASRQPQPYNEQFF.

This clonotype was seen a few times. The chain joins TRBV4-1 to TRBJ2-7; 9 bases fit TRBD1. This CDR3 region has 14 residues. CDR1 and CDR2 from the germline V gene are MGHRA and YSYEKL. J lost 5 bases, V lost 2 bases, and 4 bases had no gene match. The DNA for the CDR3 is TGCGCCAGCAGCCAACGGACAGGGGTCCACGAGCAGTACTTC. It specifies CASSQRTGVHEQYF.

This clonotype turned up a few times. This sequence joins TRBV5-6 and TRBJ2-2, with 7 bases fitting TRBD2. The V gene end was trimmed by 0 bases and the J gene end by 3 bases; junction bases not matched to a gene: 2. This CDR3 region has 15 residues. Per the germline V gene, CDR1 is SGHDT and CDR2 is YYEEEE. The CDR3 DNA sequence: TGTGCCAGCAGCTTGGTTGGGGGGGACACCGGGGAGCTGTTTTTT. This encodes CASSLVGGDTGELFF.

The chain has TRBV7-6 and TRBJ2-7; tentative D call: TRBD2 (5 bases). This CDR3 has 13 amino acids. The germline V gene has CDR1 SGHVS and CDR2 FNYEAQ. Trimming removed 0 bases at V and 6 bases at J, with 9 bases between. This chain's CDR3 is CASSLAVGGEQYV. The CDR3 DNA sequence: TGTGCCAGCAGCTTAGCGGTCGGAGGCGAGCAGTACGTC.

This clonotype was seen ten or more times. The chain joins TRBV4-3 to TRBJ2-3; D not resolved. This CDR3 spans 16 amino acids. V lost 0 bases and J 3 bases, leaving 13 bases between the germline ends. The germline CDR1 and CDR2 sequences are LGHNA and YSLEER. The CDR3 region has the DNA TGCGCCAGCAGCCAAGATGGAGAGAGTCCGACAGATACGCAGTATTTT. Protein sequence: CASSQDGESPTDTQYF.

This clonotype was recorded many times. J is TRBJ1-1 and V is TRBV29-1; unclear D gene. Germline CDR1 reads SQVTM; CDR2 reads ANQGSEA. V was shortened by 4 bases and J by 1 base, with 7 bases between the two germline ends. CDR3 length: 12 residues. The CDR3 protein is CSVVSANTEAFF. The CDR3 DNA sequence: TGCAGCGTTGTATCAGCGAACACTGAAGCTTTCTTT.

This clonotype was detected a few times. This chain's CDR3 is CASSSDYQEQFF. As DNA, the CDR3 is TGTGCCAGCAGCTCCGATTACCAGGAGCAGTTCTTC. V and J are TRBV5-6 and TRBJ2-1; D gene unclear. V dropped 3 bases and J dropped 10 bases, with 11 bases sitting between them. CDR1 is SGHDT, CDR2 YYEEEE, per germline. CDR3 length equals 12 residues.

The chain uses TRBV9 and TRBJ2-3; TRBD2 matches 7 bases. CDR3 size: 14 residues. With V trimmed by 3 bases and J by 2 bases, 3 bases remained unmatched. From germline, CDR1 is SGDLS and CDR2 YYNGEE. DNA of the CDR3: TGTGCCAGCAGCGCCAGCGGGGCCACAGATACGCAGTATTTT. Amino acid sequence: CASSASGATDTQYF.

The chain joins TRBV5-1 to TRBJ2-1, with 8 bases fitting TRBD1. This CDR3 contains 15 residues. CDR1 and CDR2 from the germline V gene are SGHRS and YFSETQ. J was trimmed by 6 bases and V by 5 bases; bases with no gene match: 10. The CDR3 DNA follows: TGCGCCAGCAGACCCGGGACAGGCAATGTCAATGAGCAGTTCTTC. This gives the protein CASRPGTGNVNEQFF. The variable domain in full, with the rest retrieved from reference TRBV5-1 and TRBJ2-1, is KAGVTQTPRYLIKTRGQQVTLSCSPISGHRSVSWYQQTPGQGLQFLFEYFSETQRNKGNFPGRFSGRQFSNSRSEMNVSTLELGDSALYLCASRPGTGNVNEQFFGPGTRLTVL.

The table lists this clonotype with a few counts. The chain carries TRBV7-2 and TRBJ2-3, with 8 bases that match TRBD2. CDR1 is SGHTA, CDR2 FQGNSA, per germline. The CDR3 is 18 amino acids. V dropped 6 bases and J dropped 0; count of bases not matched to a gene: 14. Written as DNA, the CDR3 is TGTGCCAGCAGTATAAGACCGGGACTAGAAACTAGCACAGATACGCAGTATTTT. Encoded protein: CASSIRPGLETSTDTQYF.

This clonotype has ten or more counts. The V call is TRBV7-2, the J call TRBJ2-1; D is undetermined. The CDR3 loop spans 13 amino acids. Germline CDR1 SGHTA, CDR2 FQGNSA. Between the trimmed V and J ends, which lost 4 bases and 7 bases, there was a span of 11 bases. The CDR3 loop is CASSSRGGNEQFF. CDR3 DNA: TGTGCCAGCAGCTCTAGAGGTGGGAATGAGCAGTTCTTC.

The chain is built from TRBV7-9 and TRBJ2-7, with 7 bases lining up with TRBD2. The CDR3 consists of 14 residues. The V and J ends lost 5 bases and 0 bases, in that order; junction bases with no gene match: 4. Germline V gene lookup returns CDR1 SEHNR and CDR2 FQNEAQ (reference sequence). The DNA for the CDR3 is TGTGCCAGCAGCCCCGGGGGGACCTCCTACGAGCAGTACTTC. Its protein is CASSPGGTSYEQYF.

V and J are TRBV4-1 and TRBJ1-1; D perhaps matches TRBD1 (5 bases). CDR3 length: 14 residues. Trimming cost V 4 bases and J 4 bases, with 13 bases left between them. CDR1 is MGHRA and CDR2 is YSYEKL in the germline V gene. The CDR3 protein is CASSRNWGGTEAFF. As DNA, the CDR3 is TGCGCCAGCAGCCGTAACTGGGGCGGCACTGAAGCTTTCTTT.

The sample holds a few counts of this clonotype. V usage is TRBV5-4 and J usage is TRBJ1-6, with a tentative D call TRBD1 (6 bases). CDR3 length equals 15 residues. Germline V lookup: CDR1 SGHNT, CDR2 YYREEE (reference sequence). The V end was cut by 4 bases, the J end by 8 bases, with 16 bases between. CDR3 nucleotide sequence: TGTGCCAGCAGCCCCTACTCGGCAGGGGATTCACCCCTCCACTTT. Encoded protein: CASSPYSAGDSPLHF.